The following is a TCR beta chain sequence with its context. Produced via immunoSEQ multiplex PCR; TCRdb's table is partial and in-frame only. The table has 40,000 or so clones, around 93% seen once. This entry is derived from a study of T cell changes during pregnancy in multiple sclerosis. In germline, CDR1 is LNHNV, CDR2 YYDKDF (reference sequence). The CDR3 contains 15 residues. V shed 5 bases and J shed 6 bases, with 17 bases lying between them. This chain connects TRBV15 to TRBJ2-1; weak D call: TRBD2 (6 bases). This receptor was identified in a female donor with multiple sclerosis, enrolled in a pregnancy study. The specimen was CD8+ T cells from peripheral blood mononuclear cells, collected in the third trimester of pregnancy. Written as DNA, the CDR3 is TGTGCCACCAGCCCATCGCGGGGATCTCGCAATGAGCAGTTCTTC. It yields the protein CATSPSRGSRNEQFF.